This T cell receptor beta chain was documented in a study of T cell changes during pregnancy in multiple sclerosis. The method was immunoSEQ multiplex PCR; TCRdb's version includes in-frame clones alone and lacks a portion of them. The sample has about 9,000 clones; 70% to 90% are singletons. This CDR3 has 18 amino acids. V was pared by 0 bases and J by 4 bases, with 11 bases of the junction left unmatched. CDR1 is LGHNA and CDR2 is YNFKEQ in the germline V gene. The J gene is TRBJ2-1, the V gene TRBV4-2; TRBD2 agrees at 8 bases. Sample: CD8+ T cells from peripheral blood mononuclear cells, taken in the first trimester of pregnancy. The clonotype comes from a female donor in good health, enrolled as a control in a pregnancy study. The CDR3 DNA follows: TGTGCCAGCAGCCAAGAAGATTCATCGGCGGGAGGATACAATGAGCAGTTCTTC. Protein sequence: CASSQEDSSAGGYNEQFF.